This T cell receptor beta chain originates from a study of shared clonotypes between healthy human individuals. Whole-study findings and limits: With few donors, the genetic and exposure-history diversity represented was limited.

Assay execution took place at the deep level. The unsorted PBMC replicate PCRs were performed with approximately 330 ng DNA, 25,000 to 30,000 T cell genomes. Here immunoSEQ multiplex PCR was the method, and the copy in TCRdb shows in-frame clones only, minus some. The repertoire consists of 450,000 to 500,000 clones, with roughly 80% occurring once and the leading ten covering roughly 13%. The CDR3 covers 16 residues. V lost 4 bases to trimming and J lost 5 bases, with 17 bases between them. The germline gives CDR1 MDHEN, CDR2 SYDVKM. Regarding this clone: The target antigen is unknown.

The clonotype comes from a woman aged 40 to 50 in good health. Some clones in this sample may be carry-over from other donors' samples. The source material was PBMCs. The V and J genes are TRBV28 and TRBJ1-4; D unresolved. The CDR3 DNA follows: TGTGCCAGCAGTTCCACCGGAGCGGGTCAGAATGAAAAACTGTTTTTT. Translating gives CASSSTGAGQNEKLFF.